The clone carrying this T cell receptor beta chain is a singleton in its sample. The data are from a study of shared clonotypes between healthy human individuals. Repertoires were generated with immunoSEQ multiplex PCR, while TCRdb's copy carries only in-frame clones and drops some. Among about 450,000 clones listed, 75% to 85% were seen once. Everyone who donated was a Caucasian adult who lived in Nashville, Tennessee. The V gene end was trimmed by 7 bases and the J gene end by 2 bases; junction bases not matched to a gene: 7. Germline CDR1 reads MNHNS; CDR2 reads SASEGT. The CDR3 sequence is 14 residues long.

The chain uses TRBV6-1 and TRBJ2-7, with 8 nucleotides matching TRBD1. Sequencing input: PBMCs. This TCR derives from a woman in her thirties or forties in good health. Some clones in this sample may be carry-over from other donors' samples. The DNA of the CDR3 is TGTGCCAGCATTAACCGGGACAGGACCTACGAGCAGTACTTC. This sequence encodes CASINRDRTYEQYF.